This T cell receptor beta chain stems from a study of Graves' ophthalmopathy and Graves' hyperthyroidism (dated by TCRdb to about 2018). With regard to the full study: Peripheral blood samples were taken at the time of initial diagnosis, before any treatment was given. In total, 135 blood samples were TCR-sequenced: 43 ophthalmopathy, approximately 80 hyperthyroidism and about 17 hyperthyroidism-to-ophthalmopathy patients. For independent validation, a separate cohort was made up of 18 hyperthyroidism patients plus 17 patients who later progressed from hyperthyroidism to ophthalmopathy. After sampling, hyperthyroidism patients received methimazole starting at 30 mg daily, and ophthalmopathy patients received high-dose intravenous methylprednisolone. T-cell repertoires of thyroid tissue and blood were compared in about 6 hyperthyroidism patients. To explore V-J signatures that separate ophthalmopathy from hyperthyroidism, a discovery set of approximately 100 patients was enrolled, consisting of about 45 with ophthalmopathy and roughly 60 with stable hyperthyroidism. TCR beta repertoire signatures were used to distinguish Graves' ophthalmopathy from Graves' hyperthyroidism and to predict progression to ophthalmopathy.

The CDR3, cysteine through phenylalanine, is 17 amino acids long. Only the CDR3 DNA stays, 51 bases, in frame from base 1. The germline V gene gives CDR1 as SGHAT and CDR2 as FQNNGV. The junction shows trimming of 5 bases on V and 2 bases on J, and the gene matches do not reach 13 bases of it. For repertoire sequencing, TCR beta CDR3 regions were amplified from RNA transcripts. The first round of RT-PCR was done with HTBI primers and the Qiagen OneStep RT-PCR kit, and was followed by a second round of multiplex PCR, then size selection and purification. Sequencing of the libraries was carried out on an Illumina HiSeq2000 in paired-end mode with 100 bp reads. From the authors' description of their analysis: Reads were processed with SOAPnuke, discarding reads with adapters, uncalled bases, mean Phred below 15, or no exact constant-primer or identifier match. COPE v1.2.5 was used to merge high-quality paired reads. Each unique nucleotide sequence was treated as a clonotype, and MiTCR v1.1 was used to align the clonotypes to the IMGT TRB V, D and J references. Analysis was restricted to V-J combinations with a frequency above 0.0001, which covered approximately 99% of repertoires. For each V-J combination, a TCR clonal expansion and chaos score was defined as the ratio of F50 clonal expansion to chaos observed in the TCRdist matrix. Welch's t-statistics and random forest were used to reduce features to about 14 V-J combinations, which were fed into a naive Bayes classifier. The similarity between thyroid and blood repertoires was quantified using the Morisita-Horn index. TCRdb passed the public sequencing reads through fastp at Q25 and MiXCR, retaining productive beta sequences. Each entry merges the rows of one CDR3 protein and shows their most common DNA and genes. The V and J calls here are based on TCRdb, not the publication. The sample data list about 370,000 distinct CDR3 sequences, and about 18% of these were observed just once. Roughly 2.6% of the sample is in the top ten clones.

Hyperthyroidism was considered stable if no progression to ophthalmopathy occurred within 18 months of follow-up. Hyperthyroidism patients were newly diagnosed, with disease duration under 2 months, and aged 18 to 65 years. Anyone with other autoimmune diseases, uncontrolled infections, pregnancy or lactation was excluded from the study. Diagnosis relied on clinical symptoms, serum thyroxine, TRAb, thyroid ultrasound and orbital computed tomography. Using Ficoll-Paque density gradient centrifugation, PBMCs were isolated from 8.5 to 10 ml of fresh peripheral blood. Total RNA was extracted using Trizol reagent, and RNA quality was checked on an Agilent 2100 Bioanalyzer. On the study overall, not on this receptor specifically: Most of the expanded thyroid clonotypes with a frequency above 0.001 were also detected in blood, and it was suggested that the thyroid immune response may be reflected by blood repertoires. In cross-validation, the 13-signature model distinguished ophthalmopathy from stable hyperthyroidism with less than 90% sensitivity and over 81% specificity, while in the test set the corresponding values were about 80% and 75%. In validation, the model predicted ophthalmopathy progression with more than 70% sensitivity and approximately 75% specificity; about a dozen predicted patients were CT-confirmed with GO in a median of about 7.1 months. Sample size was not statistically predetermined, and group allocation was not concealed from the investigators.

This clonotype was seen repeatedly, ten times or more. This receptor's antigen is unknown. No qualities accompany the bases; no much larger clone lies one base away. The chain is assembled from TRBV11-2 and TRBJ2-7; TRBD2 lines up with 9 middle nucleotides. The sample comprised peripheral blood. The receptor's source is an adult woman with stable Graves' hyperthyroidism. The CDR3 protein: CASSGVRLAETPYEQYF. The nucleotide sequence is TGTGCCAGCAGCGGGGTCAGACTAGCGGAGACCCCCTACGAGCAGTACTTC.